The subject of this entry is one TCR beta chain. Its antigen is as yet unknown. TCRdb itself ran the 5' RACE reads through MiXCR, one entry per CDR3 protein. The data show hundreds of thousands of distinct CDR3 sequences, 18% seen once. This record belongs to a study of identical twins. Study-level points and caveats: These conclusions were based on statistical analysis (cross-sectional, not following the same donors).

This CDR3 is 17 amino acids long. J gave up 3 bases and V 3 bases, and 10 bases lay outside the gene matches. This same sample was also taken into another study, of T cells expressing NK-cell markers.

Sequenced sample: PBMCs. This chain joins TRBV12-3 or TRBV12-4 and TRBJ2-3; 9 bases agree with TRBD2. This sequence was found in a woman younger than 35 in good health. As DNA, the CDR3 is TGTGCCAGCAGTTTTCGTATCGGCGGGAGGGGGACAGATACGCAGTATTTT. This sequence encodes CASSFRIGGRGTDTQYF.